The 4 T cell receptor beta chains below come from one sample, sequenced in a study of blood T cell repertoires in COVID-19. Sequenced by immunoSEQ multiplex PCR; TCRdb stores in-frame clones only, minus some. The sample lists around 70,000 clones; approximately 83% were seen once. Input material: peripheral blood. These receptors were collected from a human donor in a cohort sampled during active COVID-19.

The chain carries TRBV2 and TRBJ1-2; 7 nucleotides line up with TRBD1. V dropped 5 bases and J dropped 0; count of bases not matched to a gene: 6. Germline lookup yields CDR1 SNHLY and CDR2 FYNNEI. The CDR3 runs to 15 residues. The DNA for the CDR3 is TGTGCCAGCAGTCGGAGGGACAGCACTAACTATGGCTACACCTTC. It specifies CASSRRDSTNYGYTF.

The chain links TRBV7-2 to TRBJ2-7, with 11 positions matching TRBD2. The V gene's germline CDR1 is SGHTA and CDR2 FQGNSA. The CDR3 consists of 17 residues. V lost 4 bases and J lost 4; bases outside the gene matches: 12. The CDR3, as DNA: TGTGCCAGCAGCTCAGGGTCCGTACTAGCGGGGGATTACGAGCAGTACTTC. This translates into CASSSGSVLAGDYEQYF.

This chain links TRBV3-1 (or the pseudogene TRBV3-2) with TRBJ2-1; 14 bases are shared with TRBD2. Germline V gene sequence: CDR1 LGHDT, CDR2 YNNKEL (reference sequence). V lost 1 base and J lost 7; bases outside the gene matches: 9. This CDR3 has 18 amino acids. In DNA form, the CDR3 reads TGTGCCAGCAGCCAAGGACTAGCGGGGGGGCTTATCTTTAATGAGCAGTTCTTC. Encoded protein: CASSQGLAGGLIFNEQFF.

The genes are TRBV19 and TRBJ1-2; possibly TRBD1 for D (5 bases). Per the germline V gene, CDR1 is LNHDA and CDR2 is SQIVND (reference sequence). Between the trimmed V and J ends, which lost 3 bases and 0 bases, there was a span of 14 bases. CDR3 length equals 16 residues. DNA for the CDR3: TGTGCCAGTAGTATCGGTCCCCAGGGTACTAACTATGGCTACACCTTC. Its translation: CASSIGPQGTNYGYTF.